This record concerns one T cell receptor beta chain sequence. Germline-derived CDR1 and CDR2 are LNHNV and YYDKDF (reference sequence). CDR3 length: 15 amino acids. The V end was cut by 0 bases, the J end by 6 bases, with 14 bases between. This specimen belongs to a study of technical replicates of blood from several donors. TCRdb keeps only in-frame clones here, not all; method: immunoSEQ multiplex PCR. Of about 97,000 clones listed, approximately 94% are singletons. The sample was T cells isolated from PBMCs. This clonotype was sampled from a human donor in good health. J is TRBJ1-2 and V is TRBV15; D is unresolved. This CDR3 is CATSRDSSQVDGYTF. DNA for the CDR3: TGTGCCACCAGCAGAGATAGTTCCCAGGTTGATGGCTACACCTTC.